A single TCR beta chain is shown here with its context. This sample is drawn from a study of control samples from healthy donors and cancer patients. TCRdb's table, derived via immunoSEQ multiplex PCR, lists solely in-frame clones and lacks some. The sample includes roughly 400,000 clones, about nine tenths seen only once; the top ten take around 6.4%. The V end was cut by 6 bases, the J end by 0 bases, with 12 bases between. There are 14 residues in the CDR3. Germline V gene lookup returns CDR1 LGHNA and CDR2 YNFKEQ. The V and J genes are TRBV4-2 and TRBJ2-7; no definite D call. The clonotype originates from a man in his forties with head and neck cancer. The sequencing sample was made of PBMCs. CDR3 nucleotide sequence: TGTGCCAGCAGTTTCGGATCAAGCTCCTACGAGCAGTACTTC. It is translated as CASSFGSSSYEQYF.